Below, 15 T cell receptor beta chains from the same sample are listed, as sequenced in a study of radiotherapy plus CTLA-4 blockade in lung cancer. The repertoire was sequenced with immunoSEQ multiplex PCR; TCRdb's copy has only in-frame clones and lacks some. The sample has approximately 85,000 clones; around 83% are singletons. Here the sequenced sample was peripheral blood, taken from a patient treated with radiotherapy plus ipilimumab. Receptor source: a human donor with non-small cell lung cancer that progressed on radiotherapy plus ipilimumab.

The chain links TRBV7-8 to TRBJ1-2; 12 nucleotides match TRBD1. The CDR3 has 13 amino acids. Germline V lookup: CDR1 SGHVS, CDR2 FQNEAQ. V lost 5 bases, J lost 8 bases, and 3 bases stayed unmatched. CDR3 in DNA: TGTGCCAGCAGCGGGACAGGGGGCGACGGCTACACCTTC. Its protein product is CASSGTGGDGYTF.

CDR3 DNA: TGTGCCAGCAGCGGGGACGGATACTATGGCTACACCTTC. Protein sequence: CASSGDGYYGYTF. This chain uses TRBV5-4 with TRBJ1-2; D perhaps matches TRBD1 (5 bases). Per the germline V gene, CDR1 is SGHNT and CDR2 is YYREEE (reference sequence). Trimming took 4 bases from V and 3 from J, leaving 10 bases between them. CDR3 length: 13 amino acids.

The chain links TRBV4-1 to TRBJ1-2; perhaps TRBD1 as D (5 bases). Germline CDR1 and CDR2: MGHRA and YSYEKL. V lost 1 base and J 8 bases, leaving 17 bases between the germline ends. This CDR3 is built from 15 residues. The DNA of the CDR3 is TGCGCCAGCAGCCAAGGTGATGGGACTAATTACGGCTACACCTTC. This sequence encodes CASSQGDGTNYGYTF.

The CDR3 loop reads CASSGGQNTGELFF. For the CDR3, the DNA is TGCGCCAGCAGCGGGGGACAGAACACCGGGGAGCTGTTTTTT. This chain uses TRBV5-1 with TRBJ2-2; maybe TRBD1 (6 bases). Germline V gives CDR1 SGHRS, CDR2 YFSETQ. The CDR3 sequence is 14 residues long. Trimming cost V 4 bases and J 1 base, with 8 bases left between them.

This sequence joins TRBV7-9 and TRBJ2-1; 7 nucleotides match TRBD1. The V gene's germline CDR1 is SEHNR and CDR2 FQNEAQ (reference sequence). The CDR3 loop spans 15 amino acids. Germline trimming cut 2 bases from V and 8 bases from J; bases unmatched to any gene: 9. CDR3 nucleotides: TGTGCCAGCAGCTTATTAGGGGGCCCTGGGGATGAGCAGTTCTTC. Translating gives CASSLLGGPGDEQFF.

This sequence joins TRBV20-1 and TRBJ2-5, with D perhaps given as TRBD1 or TRBD2 (5 bases each). From germline, CDR1 is DFQATT and CDR2 SNEGSKA (reference sequence). Trimming left V 6 bases short and J 10 bases short, with 15 bases between. The CDR3 length is 11 residues. CDR3 residues: CSAPEPRGQYF. CDR3 DNA: TGCAGTGCCCCGGAGCCGAGGGGCCAGTACTTC.

There are a few counts of this clone. The V and J genes are TRBV19 and TRBJ1-1; no clear D. CDR3 length: 16 residues. Germline CDR1 reads LNHDA; CDR2 reads SQIVND (reference sequence). Trimming removed 10 bases at V and 0 bases at J, with 21 bases between. The CDR3 nucleotides read TGTGCCATCTCACTATCGGTGGGTTACATGAACACTGAAGCTTTCTTT. This translates into CAISLSVGYMNTEAFF. Full variable domain (missing parts from reference TRBV19 and TRBJ1-1): DGGITQSPKYLFRKEGQNVTLSCEQNLNHDAMYWYRQDPGQGLRLIYYSQIVNDFQKGDIAEGYSVSREKKESFPLTVTSAQKNPTAFYLCAISLSVGYMNTEAFFGQGTRLTVV.

This clone was detected only once. V gene TRBV5-1 combines with J gene TRBJ2-6, with D hard to call. The germline gives CDR1 SGHRS, CDR2 YFSETQ. With 1 base removed from V and 0 bases from J, the gap between germline ends came to 8 bases. There are 16 residues in the CDR3. The CDR3 region has the DNA TGCGCCAGCAGCTTGATTTCGAGCTCTGGGGCCAACGTCCTGACTTTC. Its translation is CASSLISSSGANVLTF.

This chain's CDR3 is CASSSATGNTEAFF. Written as DNA, the CDR3 is TGTGCCAGCAGCTCTGCGACAGGGAACACTGAAGCTTTCTTT. J is TRBJ1-1 and V is TRBV7-9; D might be TRBD1 (6 bases). Looked up from germline, CDR1 is SEHNR and CDR2 is FQNEAQ (reference sequence). V was pared by 4 bases and J by 1 base, with 10 bases between. The CDR3 has 14 residues.

In this sample, this clone turned up a few times. The rearrangement joins TRBV4-3 to TRBJ1-2, with a tentative D call TRBD1 (6 bases). Trimming took 8 bases from V and 4 from J, leaving 14 bases between them. This CDR3 contains 13 residues. Germline CDR1 and CDR2: LGHNA and YSLEER. The CDR3 sequence is CASGTGAGYGYTF. CDR3 nucleotide sequence: TGCGCCAGCGGGACGGGGGCGGGCTATGGCTACACCTTC.

The rearrangement links TRBV5-6 to TRBJ2-7, with a weak D call TRBD1 (5 bases). In germline, CDR1 is SGHDT, CDR2 YYEEEE. The CDR3 is 14 residues long. V gave up 1 base and J gave up 0 bases, with 8 bases separating them. This CDR3 is CASSLRQGSYEQYF. Here the CDR3 DNA reads TGTGCCAGCAGCTTGAGGCAGGGCTCCTACGAGCAGTACTTC.

The DNA of the CDR3 is TGTGCCAGCAGCCAAGGGGGCCATACTAGCGGGGACGAGCAGTACTTC. This encodes CASSQGGHTSGDEQYF. The chain links TRBV4-2 to TRBJ2-7; TRBD2 matches 10 bases. CDR1 is LGHNA, CDR2 YNFKEQ, per germline. The V segment lost 1 base and the J segment 5 bases; nucleotides outside the gene matches: 8. There are 16 residues in the CDR3.

J is TRBJ1-3 and V is TRBV27; D uncertain. V gave up 2 bases and J gave up 4 bases, with 6 bases separating them. The CDR3 has 13 amino acids. CDR1 is MNHEY and CDR2 is SMNVEV in the germline V gene (reference sequence). The DNA for the CDR3 is TGTGCCAGCAGTTTAAAACCCGGAAACACCATATATTTT. It codes for CASSLKPGNTIYF.

The chain links TRBV1 to TRBJ1-1; TRBD1 reflects the table's D call only, with no check against the DNA. TRBV1 is a documented pseudogene. The CDR3 contains 16 residues. Here the CDR3 DNA reads TGCACCAGCAGCCAACGGGAGGACAGGGGGGGAACTGAAGCTTTCTTT. Protein product: CTSSQREDRGGTEAFF.

The J gene is TRBJ1-3, the V gene TRBV18, with TRBD1 as a possible D gene (6 bases). The V and J ends lost 4 bases and 11 bases respectively, with 12 bases between them. CDR1 is KGHSH, CDR2 LQKENI, per germline. This CDR3 is built from 12 residues. CDR3 DNA sequence: TGTGCCAGCTCACAAGGACGGGGGCCCATATATTTT. This codes for CASSQGRGPIYF.